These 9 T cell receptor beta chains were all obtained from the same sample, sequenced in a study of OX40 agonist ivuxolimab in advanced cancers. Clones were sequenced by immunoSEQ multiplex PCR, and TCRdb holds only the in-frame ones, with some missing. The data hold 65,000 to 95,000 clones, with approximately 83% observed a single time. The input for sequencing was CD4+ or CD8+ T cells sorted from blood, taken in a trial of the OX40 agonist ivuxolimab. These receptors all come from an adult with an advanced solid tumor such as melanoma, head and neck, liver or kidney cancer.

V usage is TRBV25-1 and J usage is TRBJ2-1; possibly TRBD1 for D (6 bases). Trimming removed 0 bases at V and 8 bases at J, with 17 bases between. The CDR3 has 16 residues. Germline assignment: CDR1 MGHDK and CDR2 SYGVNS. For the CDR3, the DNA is TGTGCCAGCAGTGAATACCGACAGGCCGGGTTGGATGAGCAGTTCTTC. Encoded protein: CASSEYRQAGLDEQFF.

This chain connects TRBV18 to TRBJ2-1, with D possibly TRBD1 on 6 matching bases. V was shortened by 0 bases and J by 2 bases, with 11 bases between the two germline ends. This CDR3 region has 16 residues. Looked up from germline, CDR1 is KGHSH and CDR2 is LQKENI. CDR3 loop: CASSPPPGEPYNEQFF. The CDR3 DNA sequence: TGTGCCAGCTCACCACCTCCAGGGGAGCCCTACAATGAGCAGTTCTTC.

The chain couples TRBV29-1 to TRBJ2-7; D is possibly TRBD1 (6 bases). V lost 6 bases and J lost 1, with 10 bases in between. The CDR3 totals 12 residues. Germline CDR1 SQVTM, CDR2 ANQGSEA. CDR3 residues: CSVLGQSYEQYF. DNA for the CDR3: TGCAGCGTCCTGGGACAATCCTACGAGCAGTACTTC.

CDR3 nucleotides: TGTGCCAGCAGCTCCGCGGGGGGACGCACAGATACGCAGTATTTT. Its translation is CASSSAGGRTDTQYF. V gene TRBV7-2 combines with J gene TRBJ2-3; 8 bases align to TRBD2. The CDR3 totals 15 residues. The germline V gene encodes CDR1 SGHTA and CDR2 FQGNSA. V lost 4 bases to trimming and J lost 1 base; unmatched junction nucleotides: 4.

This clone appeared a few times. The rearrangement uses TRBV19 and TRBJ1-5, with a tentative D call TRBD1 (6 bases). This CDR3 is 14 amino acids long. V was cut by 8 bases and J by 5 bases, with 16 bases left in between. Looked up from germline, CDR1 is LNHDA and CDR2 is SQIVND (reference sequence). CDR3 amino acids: CASAWGGSDQPQHF. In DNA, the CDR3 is TGTGCCAGTGCATGGGGGGGCTCCGATCAGCCCCAGCATTTT.

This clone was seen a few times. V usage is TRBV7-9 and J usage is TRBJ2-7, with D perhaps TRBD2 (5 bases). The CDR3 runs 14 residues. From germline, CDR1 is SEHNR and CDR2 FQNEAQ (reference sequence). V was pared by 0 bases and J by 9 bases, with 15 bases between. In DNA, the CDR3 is TGTGCCAGCAGCTTAGCGGGCACATCGGAGGCGCAGTACTTC. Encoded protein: CASSLAGTSEAQYF.

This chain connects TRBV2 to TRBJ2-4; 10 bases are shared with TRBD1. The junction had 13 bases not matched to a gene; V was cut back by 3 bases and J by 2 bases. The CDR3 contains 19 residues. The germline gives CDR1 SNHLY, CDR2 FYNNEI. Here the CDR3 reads CASSDPPPRDRGSKNIQYF. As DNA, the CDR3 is TGTGCCAGCAGTGACCCCCCTCCCCGGGACAGGGGTTCCAAAAACATTCAGTACTTC.

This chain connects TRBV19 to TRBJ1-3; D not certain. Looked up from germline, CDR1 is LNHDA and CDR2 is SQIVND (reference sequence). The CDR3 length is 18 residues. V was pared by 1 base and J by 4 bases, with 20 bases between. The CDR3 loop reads CASSIGAGRRIPGNTIYF. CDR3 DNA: TGTGCCAGTAGTATAGGGGCAGGACGGCGAATCCCCGGAAACACCATATATTTT.

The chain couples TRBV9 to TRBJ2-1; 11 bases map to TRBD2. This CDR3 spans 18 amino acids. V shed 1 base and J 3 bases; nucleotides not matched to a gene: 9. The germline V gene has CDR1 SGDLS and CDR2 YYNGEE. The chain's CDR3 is CASSVSGSGGALYNEQFF. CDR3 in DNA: TGTGCCAGCAGCGTATCGGGTAGCGGGGGGGCCCTCTACAATGAGCAGTTCTTC.